The 25 T cell receptor beta chains below all came from one sample that was sequenced in a study of identical twins. Each CDR3 protein gets one entry after TCRdb re-called the 5' RACE reads with MiXCR. Of just under 650,000 distinct CDR3 sequences listed, 7.1% are singletons. These sequences were also reported in another study, on yellow fever vaccine responses in identical twins.

The sample consisted of PBMCs. Source of these receptors: a woman between 18 and 29 years old in good health.

This clonotype was observed at least ten times. DNA for the CDR3: TGCGCCAGCAGCCCGGGCCTAGGAGGCGAGATCGAGCAGTACGTC. It encodes CASSPGLGGEIEQYV. The chain uses TRBV5-1 and TRBJ2-7; possible D gene TRBD2, 5 bases. The V gene lost 4 bases and the J gene lost 6 bases, with 20 bases spanning the gap. This CDR3 region has 15 residues. CDR1 is SGHRS and CDR2 is YFSETQ in the germline V gene.

The chain is built from TRBV6-5 and TRBJ2-2; maybe TRBD1 (6 bases). The V end was cut by 4 bases, the J end by 4 bases, with 10 bases between. Germline CDR1 is MNHEY and CDR2 is SVGAGI. The CDR3 runs 14 residues. The CDR3 here is CASSSDRLTGELFF. The CDR3 DNA sequence: TGTGCCAGCAGTTCGGACAGACTCACCGGGGAGCTGTTTTTT.

V gene TRBV3-1 combines with J gene TRBJ1-1; no definite D call. The germline V and J ends were trimmed by 2 bases and 7 bases, with 5 bases remaining between them. The CDR3 sequence is 11 residues long. Looked up from germline, CDR1 is LGHDT and CDR2 is YNNKEL (reference sequence). The DNA of the CDR3 is TGTGCCAGCAGCCAACCGGGTGAAGCTTTCTTT. Amino acids: CASSQPGEAFF.

This clonotype was detected a few times. The chain couples TRBV20-1 to TRBJ2-7; no clear D. The V and J ends lost 3 bases and 3 bases respectively, with 12 bases between them. CDR1 and CDR2 from the germline V gene are DFQATT and SNEGSKA (reference sequence). The CDR3 runs to 13 residues. CDR3 sequence: CSARSQLFYEQYF. The CDR3 DNA follows: TGCAGTGCTAGGTCACAGCTCTTCTACGAGCAGTACTTC.

This clonotype has a count of ten or more. The chain uses TRBV4-1 and TRBJ2-7, with TRBD2 matching 11 bases. The CDR3 totals 14 residues. Germline V gene lookup returns CDR1 MGHRA and CDR2 YSYEKL. V was pared by 4 bases and J by 5 bases, with 4 bases of the junction left unmatched. Written as DNA, the CDR3 is TGCGCCAGCAGCCCACTGGGACTAGCGGACGAGCAGTACTTC. This sequence encodes CASSPLGLADEQYF.

The chain recombines TRBV5-6 with TRBJ2-1; D might be TRBD2 (6 bases). There are 14 residues in the CDR3. CDR1 SGHDT and CDR2 YYEEEE come from the germline V gene. Trimming took 3 bases from V and 10 from J, leaving 17 bases between them. The CDR3 DNA reads TGTGCCAGCAGCTCCGCAGGAGGGGAGTACGAGCAGTTCTTC. Translation: CASSSAGGEYEQFF.

This clonotype was seen repeatedly, ten times or more. The chain recombines TRBV7-2 with TRBJ1-2; maybe TRBD1 (5 bases). V was clipped by 6 bases and J by 8 bases, with 25 bases between them. Looked up from germline, CDR1 is SGHTA and CDR2 is FQGNSA. The length of the CDR3 is 16 residues. CDR3 sequence (DNA): TGTGCCAGCAGATTTGATGGGGTGGCAGGGAAAGAGGGCTACACCTTC. Amino acid sequence: CASRFDGVAGKEGYTF.

This clonotype was detected ten times or more. The chain couples TRBV10-3 to TRBJ2-3, with 12 bases matching TRBD1. Trimming cost V 5 bases and J 5 bases; bases outside gene matches: 5. CDR1 and CDR2 (germline): ENHRY, SYGVKD. This CDR3 is 15 amino acids long. CDR3 nucleotides: TGTGCCATCAGTTGGGGACAGGGGGCCTTAGATACGCAGTATTTT. Translating it yields CAISWGQGALDTQYF.

This clonotype was detected many times. V gene TRBV5-1 combines with J gene TRBJ1-1, with a weak D call TRBD1 (6 bases). V dropped 7 bases and J dropped 7 bases, with 14 bases sitting between them. Germline CDR1 is SGHRS and CDR2 is YFSETQ. The CDR3 length is 12 residues. CDR3: CASREGQGEAFF. Here the CDR3 DNA reads TGCGCCAGCCGTGAGGGACAAGGTGAAGCTTTCTTT.

The rearrangement links TRBV5-1 to TRBJ2-2, with 11 bases that match TRBD2. The CDR3 covers 20 residues. V trimming: 4 bases; J trimming: 4 bases; junction bases outside the gene matches: 18. Germline V gene sequence: CDR1 SGHRS, CDR2 YFSETQ. The CDR3 protein is CASSPTGLAEAPRGTGELFF. CDR3 nucleotide sequence: TGCGCCAGCAGCCCTACGGGACTAGCGGAGGCCCCCCGAGGCACCGGGGAGCTGTTTTTT.

The sample holds many counts of this clonotype. The J gene is TRBJ2-3, the V gene TRBV7-9, with D possibly TRBD1 on 5 matching bases. The CDR3 runs 15 residues. V was cut by 5 bases and J by 2 bases, with 14 bases left in between. Germline V lookup: CDR1 SEHNR, CDR2 FQNEAQ (reference sequence). The CDR3 region is CASSPRQGATDTQYF. CDR3 sequence (DNA): TGTGCCAGCAGCCCCCGGCAGGGCGCCACAGATACGCAGTATTTT.

This clonotype was detected only a few times. The rearrangement links TRBV2 to TRBJ2-7; D not certain. Germline-derived CDR1 and CDR2 are SNHLY and FYNNEI. The CDR3 sequence is 12 residues long. Trimming took 8 bases from V and 2 from J, leaving 10 bases between them. DNA of the CDR3: TGTGCCAGCCTGCCTCACCCCTACGAGCAGTACTTC. It codes for CASLPHPYEQYF.

The chain joins TRBV15 to TRBJ2-7, with 10 bases identical to TRBD1. TRBJ2-5 explains the end of the DNA better; the J call may be wrong. The CDR3 runs 13 residues. In germline, CDR1 is LNHNV, CDR2 YYDKDF (reference sequence). CDR3 amino acids: CATSWTGGETQYF. The CDR3 DNA is TGTGCCACCAGCTGGACAGGGGGAGAGACCCAGTACTTC.

This rearrangement joins TRBV20-1 to TRBJ2-7; 7 bases are a match to TRBD1. The germline CDR1 and CDR2 sequences are DFQATT and SNEGSKA (reference sequence). The CDR3 runs to 13 residues. The junction had 3 bases not matched to a gene; V was cut back by 3 bases and J by 1 base. CDR3 DNA: TGCAGTGCTAGCGGGACAGCATCCTACGAGCAGTACGTC. It translates to CSASGTASYEQYV.

In its sample, this clonotype was seen a few times. The rearrangement joins TRBV27 to TRBJ1-1, with 11 positions matching TRBD1. With 0 bases clipped from V and 5 bases from J, the junction kept 5 bases outside the gene matches. Per the germline V gene, CDR1 is MNHEY and CDR2 is SMNVEV (reference sequence). The CDR3 loop spans 16 amino acids. This CDR3 is CASSLSGTGGLTEAFF. The CDR3 DNA sequence: TGTGCCAGCAGTTTATCCGGGACAGGGGGTCTTACTGAAGCTTTCTTT.

The chain uses TRBV4-1 and TRBJ2-3; 12 bases line up with TRBD2. CDR3 length: 16 amino acids. Germline CDR1 is MGHRA and CDR2 is YSYEKL. The J segment lost 4 bases and the V segment lost 4 bases, leaving 6 bases of the junction unmatched. CDR3 sequence: CASSPRTSGISDTQYF. CDR3 nucleotide sequence: TGCGCCAGCAGCCCCCGGACTAGCGGGATATCAGATACGCAGTATTTT.

A few counts support this clonotype. The rearrangement links TRBV7-9 to TRBJ1-4; 7 positions match TRBD1. This CDR3 has 15 residues. V was clipped by 0 bases and J by 10 bases; unmatched bases: 8. CDR1 SEHNR and CDR2 FQNEAQ come from the germline V gene (reference sequence). The CDR3 DNA is TGTGCCAGCAGCTTAGCTGGGACAGTGGAAGGAAAACTGTTTTTT. Translated: CASSLAGTVEGKLFF.

The chain couples TRBV6-5 to TRBJ1-4, with 11 bases that match TRBD1. The V gene end was trimmed by 0 bases and the J gene end by 7 bases; junction bases not matched to a gene: 10. Germline-derived CDR1 and CDR2 are MNHEY and SVGAGI. CDR3 size: 18 residues. Here the CDR3 DNA reads TGTGCCAGCAGTTACTCCGGGACAGGGGGAAGGTTATCTGAAAAACTGTTTTTT. Its translation: CASSYSGTGGRLSEKLFF.

This clonotype was observed many times. The V and J genes are TRBV28 and TRBJ2-7; 14 nucleotides align to TRBD2. Germline CDR1 MDHEN, CDR2 SYDVKM. There are 15 residues in the CDR3. J lost 4 bases, V lost 6 bases, and 5 bases had no gene match. CDR3 nucleotides: TGTGCCAGCAGCTCCGGGACTAGCGGGAGTTACGAGCAGTACTTC. Its protein is CASSSGTSGSYEQYF.

The rearrangement joins TRBV11-3 to TRBJ2-4; D is ambiguous. Per germline, CDR1 SGHNT and CDR2 YENEEA. Trimming shortened V by 3 bases and J by 10 bases, and 10 bases separated the two germline ends. This CDR3 spans 12 amino acids. CDR3: CASSLGSLIQYF. CDR3 DNA: TGTGCCAGCAGCTTGGGCAGCTTGATTCAGTACTTC.

The chain uses TRBV28 and TRBJ1-2, with D unresolved. Germline loops: CDR1 MDHEN, CDR2 SYDVKM. V lost 5 bases and J 5 bases, leaving 15 bases between the germline ends. The CDR3 runs to 14 residues. The CDR3: CASSPPSPAYGYTF. DNA of the CDR3: TGTGCCAGCAGTCCGCCATCCCCGGCATATGGCTACACCTTC.

This clonotype was detected only a few times. This sequence joins TRBV2 and TRBJ2-3, with D tentatively TRBD2 (6 bases). V gave up 2 bases and J gave up 0 bases, with 9 bases separating them. CDR3 size: 15 residues. CDR1 is SNHLY, CDR2 FYNNEI, per germline. The CDR3 region is CASSEWGDSTDTQYF. CDR3 coding DNA: TGTGCCAGCAGTGAATGGGGGGACAGCACAGATACGCAGTATTTT.

V usage is TRBV11-2 and J usage is TRBJ2-7; D is unresolved. CDR3 length: 12 amino acids. In germline, CDR1 is SGHAT, CDR2 FQNNGV. As DNA, the CDR3 is TGTGCCAGCAGCTTAGATTCGTCCCCCCAGTTTGTC. The encoded protein is CASSLDSSPQFV.

The CDR3 sequence: CAISTGTEIGELFF. CDR3 sequence (DNA): TGTGCCATCAGTACCGGGACAGAGATCGGGGAGCTGTTTTTT. The chain is built from TRBV10-3 and TRBJ2-2, with TRBD1 matching 7 bases. Germline V lookup: CDR1 ENHRY, CDR2 SYGVKD. The CDR3 has 14 amino acids. After removal of 5 bases from V and 7 bases from J, the junction contained 7 bases not matched to a gene.

This clonotype was picked up many times. The V call is TRBV7-6, the J call TRBJ2-1; 8 nucleotides agree with TRBD2. There are 15 residues in the CDR3. J was trimmed by 4 bases and V by 5 bases; bases with no gene match: 7. Germline V gene sequence: CDR1 SGHVS, CDR2 FNYEAQ. The CDR3 region has the DNA TGTGCCAGCAGCCCGGGACTAGAGCCTTACAATGAGCAGTTCTTC. It yields the protein CASSPGLEPYNEQFF.